Shown below are 28 T cell receptor beta chains from a single sample sequenced in a study of cytomegalovirus exposure and HLA in healthy donors. PCR amplification relied on 60 Vbeta primers (plus 13 Jbeta primers). The repertoire was sequenced with immunoSEQ multiplex PCR; TCRdb's copy has only in-frame clones and lacks some. Of 150,000 to 200,000 clones in the sample, more than 70% were seen once. Sequenced: PBMCs. The receptors shown here come from a male donor in good health and CMV-seropositive.

V gene TRBV16 combines with J gene TRBJ2-1; weak D call: TRBD2 (5 bases). V lost 2 bases, J lost 5 bases, and 13 bases lay in between. The CDR3 is made up of 15 amino acids. Germline CDR1 and CDR2: KGHSY and FQNENV. In nucleotides, the CDR3 is TGTGCCAGCAGCCAAGGACTGTCGAGGGACAATGAGCAGTTCTTC. Translation gives CASSQGLSRDNEQFF.

V gene TRBV7-9 combines with J gene TRBJ1-1; 8 nucleotides align to TRBD1. From germline, CDR1 is SEHNR and CDR2 FQNEAQ (reference sequence). Unmatched junction bases numbered 4, after V lost 6 bases and J lost 4 bases. CDR3 length: 13 amino acids. CDR3 sequence reads: CASSGQGGTEAFF. In nucleotides, the CDR3 is TGTGCCAGCAGTGGACAGGGCGGCACTGAAGCTTTCTTT.

This clone was observed a few times. The CDR3 reads CATTGQNSGNTIYF. The CDR3 nucleotides are TGTGCCACTACAGGACAGAACTCTGGAAACACCATATATTTT. This chain uses TRBV6-5 with TRBJ1-3; a weak D match, TRBD1 (6 bases). The V gene lost 10 bases and the J gene lost 0 bases, with 13 bases spanning the gap. The CDR3 covers 14 residues. In germline, CDR1 is MNHEY, CDR2 SVGAGI.

The CDR3 region is CASREPGQGSYEQYF. CDR3 nucleotide sequence: TGTGCCAGCAGGGAACCGGGACAGGGGTCCTACGAGCAGTACTTC. The gene calls are TRBV6-1 and TRBJ2-5, with TRBD1 identical over 10 bases. The tail of the sequence fits TRBJ2-7 better, so the J call may be wrong. The CDR3 runs to 15 residues. Germline loops: CDR1 MNHNS, CDR2 SASEGT.

V and J are TRBV19 and TRBJ2-2, with D unresolved. CDR1 and CDR2 from the germline V gene are LNHDA and SQIVND (reference sequence). V dropped 5 bases and J dropped 9 bases, with 13 bases sitting between them. The CDR3 consists of 13 residues. In DNA form, the CDR3 reads TGTGCCAGTAGTTCGGGTCGGCGGAGGGAGCTGTTTTTT. Residues: CASSSGRRRELFF. The full variable domain, in which reference TRBV19 and TRBJ2-2 provide the parts outside the CDR3, is DGGITQSPKYLFRKEGQNVTLSCEQNLNHDAMYWYRQDPGQGLRLIYYSQIVNDFQKGDIAEGYSVSREKKESFPLTVTSAQKNPTAFYLCASSSGRRRELFFGEGSRLTVL.

The sample holds one count of this clone. This rearrangement joins TRBV7-9 to TRBJ1-1; D possibly corresponds to TRBD1 (6 bases). V lost 5 bases to trimming and J lost 0 bases, with 16 bases between them. Germline V CDR1 and CDR2: SEHNR, FQNEAQ (reference sequence). The CDR3 is 16 amino acids. The CDR3: CASSPRGGQMNTEAFF. The CDR3 DNA is TGTGCCAGCAGCCCTAGGGGGGGCCAAATGAACACTGAAGCTTTCTTT. Full variable domain (rest looked up from reference TRBV7-9 and TRBJ1-1): DTGVSQNPRHKITKRGQNVTFRCDPISEHNRLYWYRQTLGQGPEFLTYFQNEAQLEKSRLLSDRFSAERPKGSFSTLEIQRTEQGDSAMYLCASSPRGGQMNTEAFFGQGTRLTVV.

In this sample, this clone turned up a few times. The chain uses TRBV7-3 and TRBJ2-3; D is possibly TRBD2 (6 bases). The V end was cut by 5 bases, the J end by 0 bases, with 21 bases between. CDR3 length: 18 amino acids. Germline-derived CDR1 and CDR2 are SGHTA and FQGTGA. This CDR3 is CASSPKRRVSGSTDTQYF. The CDR3 DNA sequence: TGTGCCAGCAGCCCCAAGCGGCGGGTGAGCGGGAGCACAGATACGCAGTATTTT.

The chain has TRBV10-3 and TRBJ1-2; D perhaps matches TRBD1 (6 bases). The CDR3 is 12 amino acids. Germline values: CDR1 ENHRY, CDR2 SYGVKD. V lost 5 bases and J lost 4, with 8 bases in between. The CDR3 is CAISTDSYGYTF. CDR3 in DNA: TGTGCCATCAGTACGGACAGCTATGGCTACACCTTC.

The chain has TRBV13 and TRBJ1-2; weak D call: TRBD1 (5 bases). This CDR3 is 14 amino acids long. The V end was cut by 3 bases, the J end by 1 base, with 9 bases between. In germline, CDR1 is PRHDT, CDR2 FYEKMQ (reference sequence). The CDR3 DNA sequence: TGTGCCAGCAGCTTTGGGGCAGATAACTATGGCTACACCTTC. Translated, it gives CASSFGADNYGYTF.

Note on this clone: Other DNA sequences in the same sample also yield this CDR3. The chain links TRBV7-9 to TRBJ2-7; 9 bases agree with TRBD1. CDR1 is SEHNR, CDR2 FQNEAQ, per germline (reference sequence). V lost 6 bases to trimming and J lost 1 base; unmatched junction nucleotides: 7. CDR3 size: 15 residues. The CDR3, as DNA: TGTGCCAGCAGTTTACCGGGACAGGGATCCTACGAGCAGTACTTC. Translating gives CASSLPGQGSYEQYF.

Worth noting for this clone: The junction and the germline gene differ at one end; a read error may be behind it. The rearrangement joins TRBV7-7 to TRBJ2-2; TRBD1 matches 7 bases. The germline V gene encodes CDR1 SSHAT and CDR2 FNYEAQ (reference sequence). There are 15 residues in the CDR3. This CDR3 is CASSLVTGETGELFF. The CDR3 nucleotides are TGTGCTAGCAGCTTAGTTACAGGGGAAACCGGGGAGCTGTTTTTT.

V usage is TRBV5-1 and J usage is TRBJ2-7; TRBD2 aligns across 11 bases. Germline V gene lookup returns CDR1 SGHRS and CDR2 YFSETQ. V shed 4 bases and J 0 bases; nucleotides not matched to a gene: 12. CDR3 length equals 18 residues. As DNA, the CDR3 is TGCGCCAGCAGCAGATGGACTCTAGCGGGAGGTTTCTCCTACGAGCAGTACTTC. It yields the protein CASSRWTLAGGFSYEQYF.

The genes are TRBV7-3 and TRBJ2-3; 10 positions agree with TRBD1. CDR1 and CDR2 from the germline V gene are SGHTA and FQGTGA. CDR3 size: 17 residues. V shed 1 base, J shed 7 bases, and the junction held 11 bases outside the gene matches. Here the CDR3 DNA reads TGTGCCAGCAGCTTAAGTGGGACAGGGGAGCTCGGGCATACGCAGTATTTT. Translation: CASSLSGTGELGHTQYF.

This clone was detected only once. The chain is built from TRBV5-1 and TRBJ1-4; tentatively, D is TRBD1 (6 bases). Trimming stripped 4 bases from V and 4 bases from J, with 14 bases between. The CDR3 is 15 amino acids. CDR1 SGHRS and CDR2 YFSETQ come from the germline V gene. CDR3: CASSPQTGGNEKLFF. CDR3 DNA sequence: TGCGCCAGCAGCCCGCAGACAGGTGGTAATGAAAAACTGTTTTTT. Looking up the rest from reference TRBV5-1 and TRBJ1-4 gives the full variable domain: KAGVTQTPRYLIKTRGQQVTLSCSPISGHRSVSWYQQTPGQGLQFLFEYFSETQRNKGNFPGRFSGRQFSNSRSEMNVSTLELGDSALYLCASSPQTGGNEKLFFGSGTQLSVL.

This clone was detected a few times. The chain has TRBV14 and TRBJ1-4; D gene uncertain. Between the trimmed V and J ends, which lost 1 base and 5 bases, there was a span of 11 bases. CDR3 length equals 15 residues. Germline lookup yields CDR1 SGHDN and CDR2 FVKESK. CDR3: CASSQGSLRNEKLFF. CDR3 nucleotides: TGTGCCAGCAGCCAAGGATCTCTGAGAAATGAAAAACTGTTTTTT.

The chain recombines TRBV6-1 with TRBJ2-7; D perhaps matches TRBD1 (5 bases). The CDR3 covers 13 residues. Between the trimmed V and J ends, which lost 4 bases and 7 bases, there was a span of 14 bases. Germline assignment: CDR1 MNHNS and CDR2 SASEGT. CDR3 sequence reads: CASSARGSREQYF. The DNA for the CDR3 is TGTGCCAGCAGTGCAAGGGGCTCGCGAGAGCAGTACTTC.

The chain is built from TRBV15 and TRBJ1-4, with a weak D call TRBD1 (6 bases). V shed 1 base and J shed 4 bases, with 10 bases lying between them. Looked up from germline, CDR1 is LNHNV and CDR2 is YYDKDF (reference sequence). This CDR3 region has 15 residues. The DNA for the CDR3 is TGTGCCACCAGCAGAGGTGGACAGCTTAATGAAAAACTGTTTTTT. It is translated as CATSRGGQLNEKLFF. The full variable domain, completed using reference TRBV15 and TRBJ1-4, is DAMVIQNPRYQVTQFGKPVTLSCSQTLNHNVMYWYQQKSSQAPKLLFHYYDKDFNNEADTPDNFQSRRPNTSFCFLDIRSPGLGDTAMYLCATSRGGQLNEKLFFGSGTQLSVL.

This sequence joins TRBV5-1 and TRBJ2-5, with D possibly being TRBD2 (5 bases). This CDR3 is built from 13 residues. V lost 2 bases, J lost 1 base, and 6 bases lay in between. CDR1 and CDR2 from the germline V gene are SGHRS and YFSETQ. CDR3 coding DNA: TGCGCCAGCAGCTTCAGCGGCCAAGAGACCCAGTACTTC. Residues: CASSFSGQETQYF.

This rearrangement joins TRBV19 to TRBJ2-1, with 12 positions matching TRBD2. V shed 3 bases, J shed 12 bases, and the junction held 15 bases outside the gene matches. The germline V gene has CDR1 LNHDA and CDR2 SQIVND (reference sequence). This CDR3 is built from 17 residues. The CDR3 sequence is CASSIYLGLAGIFRQFF. The CDR3 coding sequence is TGTGCCAGTAGTATCTATCTAGGACTAGCGGGAATTTTTAGGCAGTTCTTC. Supplemented by reference TRBV19 and TRBJ2-1, the full variable domain reads DGGITQSPKYLFRKEGQNVTLSCEQNLNHDAMYWYRQDPGQGLRLIYYSQIVNDFQKGDIAEGYSVSREKKESFPLTVTSAQKNPTAFYLCASSIYLGLAGIFRQFFGPGTRLTVL.

This clone was seen a few times. V and J are TRBV15 and TRBJ2-1; 10 nucleotides align to TRBD2. The CDR3 covers 14 residues. In germline, CDR1 is LNHNV, CDR2 YYDKDF (reference sequence). The V segment lost 4 bases and the J segment 4 bases; nucleotides outside the gene matches: 1. CDR3: CATSILAGYNEQFF. DNA for the CDR3: TGTGCCACCAGCATACTAGCGGGGTACAATGAGCAGTTCTTC. Supplemented by reference TRBV15 and TRBJ2-1, the full variable domain reads DAMVIQNPRYQVTQFGKPVTLSCSQTLNHNVMYWYQQKSSQAPKLLFHYYDKDFNNEADTPDNFQSRRPNTSFCFLDIRSPGLGDTAMYLCATSILAGYNEQFFGPGTRLTVL.

The J gene is TRBJ1-4, the V gene TRBV5-4, with D possibly matching TRBD1 (5 bases). V was trimmed by 4 bases and J by 0 bases, leaving 10 bases between them. CDR1 SGHNT and CDR2 YYREEE come from the germline V gene (reference sequence). This CDR3 region has 15 residues. This chain's CDR3 is CASSLRVPTNEKLFF. The CDR3 nucleotides read TGTGCCAGCAGCCTCAGGGTTCCAACTAATGAAAAACTGTTTTTT.

The chain carries TRBV30 and TRBJ1-1, with unresolved D. This CDR3 region has 12 residues. V dropped 2 bases and J dropped 1 base, with 5 bases sitting between them. Germline V gives CDR1 GTSNPN, CDR2 SVGIG (reference sequence). The CDR3 is CAWSPGNTEAFF. In DNA form, the CDR3 reads TGTGCCTGGAGTCCGGGGAACACTGAAGCTTTCTTT.

The genes are TRBV9 and TRBJ2-3; D is undetermined. Trimming stripped 4 bases from V and 2 bases from J, with 5 bases between. Germline lookup yields CDR1 SGDLS and CDR2 YYNGEE. The CDR3 runs to 12 residues. The CDR3 DNA is TGTGCCAGCAGCTCAGACACAGATACGCAGTATTTT. It codes for CASSSDTDTQYF.

This chain joins TRBV5-1 and TRBJ1-4, with D perhaps TRBD1 (6 bases). The CDR3 loop spans 15 amino acids. Between the trimmed V and J ends, which lost 6 bases and 2 bases, there was a span of 14 bases. Germline loops: CDR1 SGHRS, CDR2 YFSETQ. The CDR3 DNA follows: TGCGCCAGCAAGCCGTCAGGGGTGACTAATGAAAAACTGTTTTTT. Translated: CASKPSGVTNEKLFF. The whole variable domain, filled in from reference TRBV5-1 and TRBJ1-4, reads KAGVTQTPRYLIKTRGQQVTLSCSPISGHRSVSWYQQTPGQGLQFLFEYFSETQRNKGNFPGRFSGRQFSNSRSEMNVSTLELGDSALYLCASKPSGVTNEKLFFGSGTQLSVL.

This clone was detected only a few times. CDR3 amino acids: CSAKDRGRETQYF. As DNA, the CDR3 is TGCAGCGCTAAGGACAGGGGAAGGGAGACCCAGTACTTC. The rearrangement links TRBV29-1 to TRBJ2-5; 9 bases match TRBD1. Germline assignment: CDR1 SQVTM and CDR2 ANQGSEA. The V and J ends lost 7 bases and 5 bases, in that order; junction bases with no gene match: 8. This CDR3 spans 13 amino acids. Using reference TRBV29-1 and TRBJ2-5 for the parts outside the CDR3, the full variable domain is SAVISQKPSRDICQRGTSLTIQCQVDSQVTMMFWYRQQPGQSLTLIATANQGSEATYESGFVIDKFPISRPNLTFSTLTVSNMSPEDSSIYLCSAKDRGRETQYFGPGTRLLVL.

The chain couples TRBV18 to TRBJ1-1, with TRBD1 matching over 10 bases. Germline values: CDR1 KGHSH, CDR2 LQKENI. V dropped 3 bases and J dropped 0; count of bases not matched to a gene: 4. CDR3 size: 16 residues. The CDR3: CASSPGQGYVNTEAFF. CDR3 nucleotide sequence: TGTGCCAGCTCACCGGGACAGGGGTATGTGAACACTGAAGCTTTCTTT.

The chain links TRBV5-4 to TRBJ2-3; 7 bases match TRBD1. Trimming took 0 bases from V and 6 from J; bases not matched to a gene: 4. Germline CDR1 is SGHNT and CDR2 is YYREEE (reference sequence). The CDR3 runs 14 residues. CDR3 sequence (DNA): TGTGCCAGCAGCTTGGCCGACAGGGCCGATACGCAGTATTTT. This translates into CASSLADRADTQYF.

The genes are TRBV28 and TRBJ2-7; no firm D call. The length of the CDR3 is 10 residues. Germline lookup yields CDR1 MDHEN and CDR2 SYDVKM. Trimming pared 8 bases from V and 6 bases from J, leaving 8 bases between. CDR3 residues: CASGRSEQYF. CDR3 bases: TGTGCCAGCGGCCGGAGCGAGCAGTACTTC.